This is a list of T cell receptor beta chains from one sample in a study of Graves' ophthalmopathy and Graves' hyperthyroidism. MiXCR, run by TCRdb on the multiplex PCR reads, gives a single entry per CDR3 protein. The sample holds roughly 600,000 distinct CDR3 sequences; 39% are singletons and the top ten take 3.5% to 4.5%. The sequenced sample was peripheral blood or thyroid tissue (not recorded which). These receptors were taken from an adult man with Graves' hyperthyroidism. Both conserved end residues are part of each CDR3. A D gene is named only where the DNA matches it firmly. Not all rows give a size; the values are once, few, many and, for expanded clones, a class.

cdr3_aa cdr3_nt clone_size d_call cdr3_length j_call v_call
CASSSGHYGYTF TGTGCCAGCAGCTCGGGACACTATGGCTACACCTTC - - 12 TRBJ1-2 TRBV11-3
CASSLVAGVNTGELFF TGCGCCAGCAGCTTGGTTGCGGGGGTGAACACCGGGGAGCTGTTTTTT - TRBD2 16 TRBJ2-2 TRBV5-1
CATSNPSGSGTGELFF TGTGCCACCAGCAACCCTAGCGGGAGTGGCACCGGGGAGCTGTTTTTT - TRBD2 16 TRBJ2-2 TRBV15
CASSQETGYFYEQYF TGTGCCAGCAGCCAAGAAACAGGCTATTTTTACGAGCAGTACTTC many - 15 TRBJ2-7 TRBV14
CASSERTPGELFF TGTGCCAGCAGTGAACGGACACCCGGGGAGCTGTTTTTT many - 13 TRBJ2-2 TRBV2
CSASTGTSVYYEQYF TGCAGTGCTAGTACCGGGACTAGCGTTTACTACGAGCAGTACTTC - TRBD2 15 TRBJ2-7 TRBV20-1
CASSLSGTGGHEYF TGCGCCAGCAGCTTGAGTGGGACAGGGGGTCATGAGTACTTC many TRBD1 14 TRBJ2-7 TRBV5-1
CASSTEYTGELFF TGTGCCAGCAGTACAGAGTACACCGGGGAGCTGTTTTTT many - 13 TRBJ2-2 TRBV12-3/TRBV12-4
CASSPRAGGPDEQYF TGTGCCAGCAGTCCGCGGGCAGGGGGACCTGACGAGCAGTACTTC many TRBD1 15 TRBJ2-7 TRBV6-5
CASSALSHVATNYGYTF TGTGCCAGCAGCGCCCTTTCGCACGTTGCAACTAACTATGGCTACACCTTC - - 17 TRBJ1-2 TRBV9
CASSFGRFHTYEQYF TGTGCCAGCAGCTTTGGGAGATTCCACACCTACGAGCAGTACTTC many - 15 TRBJ2-7 TRBV5-5
CASWETGAYEQYF TGTGCCAGCTGGGAAACTGGGGCCTACGAGCAGTACTTC many - 13 TRBJ2-7 TRBV12-3/TRBV12-4
CAIRLDGAGELFF TGTGCCATCAGGCTTGACGGTGCCGGGGAGCTGTTTTTT few - 13 TRBJ2-2 TRBV6-6
CASRWAYEQYF TGTGCCAGCAGGTGGGCCTACGAGCAGTACTTC - - 11 TRBJ2-7 TRBV2
CASSSRQGENTEAFF TGTGCCAGCAGCTCCAGACAGGGGGAGAACACTGAAGCTTTCTTT many TRBD1 15 TRBJ1-1 TRBV7-9
CSVEFTRGYEQYF TGCAGCGTTGAGTTTACGCGCGGCTACGAGCAGTACTTC many - 13 TRBJ2-7 TRBV29-1
CASSSSGGARETQYF TGTGCCAGCAGCTCATCCGGGGGCGCGAGGGAGACCCAGTACTTC once - 15 TRBJ2-5 TRBV7-6
CASDGTANTEAFF TGTGCCAGCGACGGGACAGCCAACACTGAAGCTTTCTTT few TRBD1 13 TRBJ1-1 TRBV28
CASSVAAGGTGELFF TGTGCCAGCAGCGTAGCAGCGGGGGGCACCGGGGAGCTGTTTTTT many TRBD2 15 TRBJ2-2 TRBV9
CASSEATHDYEQYF TGTGCCAGCAGTGAAGCTACCCATGACTACGAGCAGTACTTC many - 14 TRBJ2-7 TRBV2